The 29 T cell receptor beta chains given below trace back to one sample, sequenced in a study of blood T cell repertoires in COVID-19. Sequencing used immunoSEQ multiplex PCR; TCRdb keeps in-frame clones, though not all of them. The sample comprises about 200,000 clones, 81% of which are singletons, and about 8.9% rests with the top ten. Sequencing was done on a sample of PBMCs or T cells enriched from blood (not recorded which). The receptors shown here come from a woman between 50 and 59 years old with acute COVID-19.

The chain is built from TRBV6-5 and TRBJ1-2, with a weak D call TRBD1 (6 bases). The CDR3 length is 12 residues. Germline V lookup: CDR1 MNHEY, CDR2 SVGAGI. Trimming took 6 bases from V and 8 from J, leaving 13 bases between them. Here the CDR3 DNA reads TGTGCCAGCAGCTCAGGGGAAGGCGGCTACACCTTC. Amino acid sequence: CASSSGEGGYTF.

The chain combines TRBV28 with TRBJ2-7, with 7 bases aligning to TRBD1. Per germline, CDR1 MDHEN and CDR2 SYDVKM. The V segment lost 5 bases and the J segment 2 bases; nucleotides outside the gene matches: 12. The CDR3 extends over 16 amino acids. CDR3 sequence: CASSPRTGPYPYEQYF. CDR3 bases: TGTGCCAGCAGTCCGAGGACAGGACCATACCCCTACGAGCAGTACTTC.

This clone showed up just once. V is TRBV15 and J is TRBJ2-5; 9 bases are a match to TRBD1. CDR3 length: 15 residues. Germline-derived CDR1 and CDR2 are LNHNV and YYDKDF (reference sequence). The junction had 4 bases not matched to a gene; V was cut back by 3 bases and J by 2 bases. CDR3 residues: CATSRGTGRQETQYF. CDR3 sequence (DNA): TGTGCCACCAGCAGGGGGACAGGGAGGCAAGAGACCCAGTACTTC.

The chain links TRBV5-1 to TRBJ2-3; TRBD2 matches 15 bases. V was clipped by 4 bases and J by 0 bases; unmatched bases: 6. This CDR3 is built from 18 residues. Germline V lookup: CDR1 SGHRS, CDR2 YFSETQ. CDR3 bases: TGCGCCAGCAGCCCAGGGACTAGCGGGGGGCCTAGCACAGATACGCAGTATTTT. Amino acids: CASSPGTSGGPSTDTQYF.

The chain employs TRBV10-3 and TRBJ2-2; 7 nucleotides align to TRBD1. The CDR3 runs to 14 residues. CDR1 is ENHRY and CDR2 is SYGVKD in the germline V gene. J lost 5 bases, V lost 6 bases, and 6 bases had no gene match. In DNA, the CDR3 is TGTGCCATCAGGGGACAGTTACTTACCGGGGAGCTGTTTTTT. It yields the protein CAIRGQLLTGELFF.

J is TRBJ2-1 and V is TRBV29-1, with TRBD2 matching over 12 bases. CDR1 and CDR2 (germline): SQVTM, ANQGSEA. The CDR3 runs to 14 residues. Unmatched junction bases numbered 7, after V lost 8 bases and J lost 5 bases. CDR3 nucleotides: TGCAGCCTAAGACTAGCGGGAGCCCACAATGAGCAGTTCTTC. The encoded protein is CSLRLAGAHNEQFF.

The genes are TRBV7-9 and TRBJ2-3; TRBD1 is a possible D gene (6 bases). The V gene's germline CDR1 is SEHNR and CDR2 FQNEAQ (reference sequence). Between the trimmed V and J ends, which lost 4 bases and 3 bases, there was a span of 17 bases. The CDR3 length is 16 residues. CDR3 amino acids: CASSSYRVVWTDTQYF. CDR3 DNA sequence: TGTGCCAGCAGCTCCTACAGGGTGGTGTGGACAGATACGCAGTATTTT.

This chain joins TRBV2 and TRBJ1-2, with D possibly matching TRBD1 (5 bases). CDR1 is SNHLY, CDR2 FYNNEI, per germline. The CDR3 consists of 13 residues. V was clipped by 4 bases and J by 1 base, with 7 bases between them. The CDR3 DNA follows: TGTGCCAGCAGTGGGACACTTAACTATGGCTACACCTTC. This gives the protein CASSGTLNYGYTF.

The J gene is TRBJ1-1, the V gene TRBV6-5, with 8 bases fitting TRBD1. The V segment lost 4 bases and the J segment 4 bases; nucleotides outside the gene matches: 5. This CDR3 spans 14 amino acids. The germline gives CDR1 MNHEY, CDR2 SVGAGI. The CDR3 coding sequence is TGTGCCAGCAGTTCCCCAGGGGGCCGCACTGAAGCTTTCTTT. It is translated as CASSSPGGRTEAFF.

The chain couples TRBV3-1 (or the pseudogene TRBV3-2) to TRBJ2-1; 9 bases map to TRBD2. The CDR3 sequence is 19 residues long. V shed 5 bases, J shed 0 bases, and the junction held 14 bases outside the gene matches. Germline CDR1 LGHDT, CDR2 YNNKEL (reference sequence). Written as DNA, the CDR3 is TGTGCCAGCAGCGCCCGAGAGCGGGGGGACCCTAGCTCCTACAATGAGCAGTTCTTC. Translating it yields CASSARERGDPSSYNEQFF.

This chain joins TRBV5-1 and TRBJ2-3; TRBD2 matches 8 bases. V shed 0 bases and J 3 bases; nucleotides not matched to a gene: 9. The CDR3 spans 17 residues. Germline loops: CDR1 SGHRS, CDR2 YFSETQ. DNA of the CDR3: TGCGCCAGCAGCTTGGCCGAGGCGGGAGGTAGGACAGATACGCAGTATTTT. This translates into CASSLAEAGGRTDTQYF. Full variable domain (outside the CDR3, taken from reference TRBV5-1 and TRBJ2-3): KAGVTQTPRYLIKTRGQQVTLSCSPISGHRSVSWYQQTPGQGLQFLFEYFSETQRNKGNFPGRFSGRQFSNSRSEMNVSTLELGDSALYLCASSLAEAGGRTDTQYFGPGTRLTVL.

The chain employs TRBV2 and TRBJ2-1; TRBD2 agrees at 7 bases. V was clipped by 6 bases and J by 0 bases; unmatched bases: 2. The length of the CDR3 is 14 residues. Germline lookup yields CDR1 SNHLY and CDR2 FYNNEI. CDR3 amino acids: CASRAGSSYNEQFF. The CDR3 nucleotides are TGTGCCAGCAGAGCGGGAAGCTCCTACAATGAGCAGTTCTTC. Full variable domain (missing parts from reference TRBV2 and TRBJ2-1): EPEVTQTPSHQVTQMGQEVILRCVPISNHLYFYWYRQILGQKVEFLVSFYNNEISEKSEIFDDQFSVERPDGSNFTLKIRSTKLEDSAMYFCASRAGSSYNEQFFGPGTRLTVL.

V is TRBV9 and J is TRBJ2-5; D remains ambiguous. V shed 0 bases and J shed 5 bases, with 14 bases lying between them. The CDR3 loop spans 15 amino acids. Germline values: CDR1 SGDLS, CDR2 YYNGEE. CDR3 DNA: TGTGCCAGCAGCGTAGCTTCGGTAGCCGGGGAGACCCAGTACTTC. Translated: CASSVASVAGETQYF.

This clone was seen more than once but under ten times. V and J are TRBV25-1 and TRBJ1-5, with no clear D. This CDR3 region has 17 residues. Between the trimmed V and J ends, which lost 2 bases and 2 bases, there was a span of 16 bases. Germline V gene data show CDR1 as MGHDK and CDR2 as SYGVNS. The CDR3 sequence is CASSELGQDYGNQPQHF. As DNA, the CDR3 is TGTGCCAGCAGTGAACTTGGTCAGGATTACGGCAATCAGCCCCAGCATTTT.

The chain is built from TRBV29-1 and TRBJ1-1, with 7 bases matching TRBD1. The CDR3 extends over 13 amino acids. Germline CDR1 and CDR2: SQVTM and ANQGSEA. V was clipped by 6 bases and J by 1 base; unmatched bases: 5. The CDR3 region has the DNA TGCAGCGTCGGAGACAGGGCGAACACTGAAGCTTTCTTT. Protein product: CSVGDRANTEAFF.

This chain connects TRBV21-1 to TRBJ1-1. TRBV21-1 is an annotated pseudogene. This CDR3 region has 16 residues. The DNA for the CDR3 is TGTGCCAGCAGCCCCCGGACTGAGACCTTGAACACTGAAGCTTTCTTT. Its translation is CASSPRTETLNTEAFF.

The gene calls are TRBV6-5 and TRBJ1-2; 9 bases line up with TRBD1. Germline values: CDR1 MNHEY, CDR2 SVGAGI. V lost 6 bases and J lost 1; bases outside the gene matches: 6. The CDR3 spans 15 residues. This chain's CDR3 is CASSRGQGNNYGYTF. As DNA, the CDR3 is TGTGCCAGCAGCCGAGGACAGGGGAATAACTATGGCTACACCTTC.

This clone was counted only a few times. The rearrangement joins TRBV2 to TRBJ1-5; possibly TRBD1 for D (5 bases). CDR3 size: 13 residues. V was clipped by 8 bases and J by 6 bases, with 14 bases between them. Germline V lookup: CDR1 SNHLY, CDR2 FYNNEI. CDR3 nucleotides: TGTGCCAGCTCGCCCTTGGGGGGTCAGCCCCAGCATTTT. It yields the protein CASSPLGGQPQHF.

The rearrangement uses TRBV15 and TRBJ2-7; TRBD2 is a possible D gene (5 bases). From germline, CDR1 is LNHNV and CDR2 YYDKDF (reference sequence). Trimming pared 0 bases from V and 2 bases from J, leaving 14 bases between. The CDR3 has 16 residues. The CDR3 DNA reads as TGTGCCACCAGCAGAGATATCGCTAGCCTTCCCTACGAGCAGTACTTC. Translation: CATSRDIASLPYEQYF.

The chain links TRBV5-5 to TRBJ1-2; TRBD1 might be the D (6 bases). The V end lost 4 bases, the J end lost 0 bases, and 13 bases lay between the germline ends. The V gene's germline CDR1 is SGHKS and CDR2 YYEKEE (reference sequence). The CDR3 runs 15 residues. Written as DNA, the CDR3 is TGTGCCAGCAGCCCGAGACAGGCTTCTAACTATGGCTACACCTTC. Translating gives CASSPRQASNYGYTF.

In DNA form, the CDR3 reads TGTGCCATCAGTGGAGTAATGGACAGGAACTACGAGCAGTACTTC. Amino acids: CAISGVMDRNYEQYF. The chain couples TRBV10-3 to TRBJ2-7; TRBD1 matches 7 bases. The germline gives CDR1 ENHRY, CDR2 SYGVKD. V shed 4 bases and J 3 bases; nucleotides not matched to a gene: 9. This CDR3 spans 15 amino acids.

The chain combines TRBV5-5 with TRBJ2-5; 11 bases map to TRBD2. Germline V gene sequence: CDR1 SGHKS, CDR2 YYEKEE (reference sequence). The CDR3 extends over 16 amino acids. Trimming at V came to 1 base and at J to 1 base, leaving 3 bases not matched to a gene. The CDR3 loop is CASSLTSGGSQETQYF. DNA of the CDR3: TGTGCCAGCAGCTTGACTAGCGGGGGATCCCAAGAGACCCAGTACTTC.

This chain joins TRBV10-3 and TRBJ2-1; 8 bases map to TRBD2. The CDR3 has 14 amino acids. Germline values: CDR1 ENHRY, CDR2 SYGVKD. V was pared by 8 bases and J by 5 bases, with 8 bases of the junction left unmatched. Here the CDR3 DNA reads TGTGCCATCTCCATAGCGGGGAAACACAATGAGCAGTTCTTC. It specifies CAISIAGKHNEQFF.

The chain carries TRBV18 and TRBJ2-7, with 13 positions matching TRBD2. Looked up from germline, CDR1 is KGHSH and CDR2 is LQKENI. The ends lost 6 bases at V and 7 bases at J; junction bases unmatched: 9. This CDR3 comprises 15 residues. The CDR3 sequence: CASSYGLAGAREQYF. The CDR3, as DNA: TGTGCCAGCTCCTACGGACTAGCGGGAGCTAGAGAGCAGTACTTC.

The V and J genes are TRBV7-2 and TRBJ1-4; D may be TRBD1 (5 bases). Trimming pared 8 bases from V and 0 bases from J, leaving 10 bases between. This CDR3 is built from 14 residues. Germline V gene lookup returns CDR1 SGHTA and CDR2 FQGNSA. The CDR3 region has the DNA TGTGCCAGCGGACCGGGGGCAACTAATGAAAAACTGTTTTTT. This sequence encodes CASGPGATNEKLFF.

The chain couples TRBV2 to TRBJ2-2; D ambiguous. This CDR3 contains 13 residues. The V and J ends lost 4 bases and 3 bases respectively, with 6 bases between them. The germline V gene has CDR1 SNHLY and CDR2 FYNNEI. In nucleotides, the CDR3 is TGTGCCAGCAGTGTAACTGACACCGGGGAGCTGTTTTTT. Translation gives CASSVTDTGELFF.

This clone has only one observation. The CDR3 loop is CASSPPWGRASYEQYF. The CDR3 coding sequence is TGTGCCAGCAGCCCACCTTGGGGGAGGGCCTCCTACGAGCAGTACTTC. The chain is built from TRBV7-2 and TRBJ2-7, with 7 bases lining up with TRBD2. The CDR3 runs to 16 residues. Germline V gene lookup returns CDR1 SGHTA and CDR2 FQGNSA. The J segment lost 0 bases and the V segment lost 5 bases, leaving 10 bases of the junction unmatched.

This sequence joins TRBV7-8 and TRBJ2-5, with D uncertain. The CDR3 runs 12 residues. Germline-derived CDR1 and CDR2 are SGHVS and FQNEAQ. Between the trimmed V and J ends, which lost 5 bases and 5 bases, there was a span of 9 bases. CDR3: CASSPRRETQYF. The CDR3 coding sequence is TGTGCCAGCAGCCCCCGCCGGGAGACCCAGTACTTC.

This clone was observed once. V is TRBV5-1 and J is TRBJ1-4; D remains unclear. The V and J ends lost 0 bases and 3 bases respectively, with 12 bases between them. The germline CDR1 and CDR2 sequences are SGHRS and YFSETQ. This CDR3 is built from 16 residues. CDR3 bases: TGCGCCAGCAGCTTGGCTCATGGCGGGTCTAATGAAAAACTGTTTTTT. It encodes CASSLAHGGSNEKLFF.